This TCR beta chain was sequenced in a study of technical replicates of blood from several donors. The length of the CDR3 is 16 residues. The germline V gene encodes CDR1 MGHDK and CDR2 SYGVNS. The junction had 12 bases not matched to a gene; V was cut back by 5 bases and J by 3 bases. Only in-frame clones appear in the TCRdb table, and some are missing; sequencing was by immunoSEQ multiplex PCR. The data contain 13,000 or so clones, roughly 85% of them singletons. Sequencing was performed on PBMCs. This chain links TRBV25-1 with TRBJ1-2; the match to TRBD1 covers 7 bases. The sequence came from a human donor in good health. The DNA of the CDR3 is TGTGCCAGCAGTCCGACAGGGCTCCCCCTTGACTATGGCTACACCTTC. Its protein is CASSPTGLPLDYGYTF.